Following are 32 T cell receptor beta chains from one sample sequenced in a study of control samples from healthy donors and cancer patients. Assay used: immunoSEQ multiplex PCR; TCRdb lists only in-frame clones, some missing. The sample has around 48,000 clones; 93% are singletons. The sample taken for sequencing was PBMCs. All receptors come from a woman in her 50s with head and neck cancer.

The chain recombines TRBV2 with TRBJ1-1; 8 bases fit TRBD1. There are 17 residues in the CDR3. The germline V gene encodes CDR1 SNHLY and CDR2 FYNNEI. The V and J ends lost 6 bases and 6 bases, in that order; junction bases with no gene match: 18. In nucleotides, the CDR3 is TGTGCCAGCAGCGAACAGGGGGTTGGGTCGGGTTTGGCTGAAGCTTTCTTT. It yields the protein CASSEQGVGSGLAEAFF.

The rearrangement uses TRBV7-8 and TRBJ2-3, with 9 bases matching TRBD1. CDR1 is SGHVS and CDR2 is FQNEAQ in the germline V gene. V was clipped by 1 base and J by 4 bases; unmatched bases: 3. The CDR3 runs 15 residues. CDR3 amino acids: CASSLDRGQADTQYF. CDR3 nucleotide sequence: TGTGCCAGCAGCTTAGACAGGGGGCAGGCAGATACGCAGTATTTT.

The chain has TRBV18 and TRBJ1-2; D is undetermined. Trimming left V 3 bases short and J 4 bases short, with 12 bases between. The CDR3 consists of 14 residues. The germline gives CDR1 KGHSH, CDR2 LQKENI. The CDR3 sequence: CASSPDLFGYGYTF. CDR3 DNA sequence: TGTGCCAGCTCACCGGACCTCTTCGGCTATGGCTACACCTTC.

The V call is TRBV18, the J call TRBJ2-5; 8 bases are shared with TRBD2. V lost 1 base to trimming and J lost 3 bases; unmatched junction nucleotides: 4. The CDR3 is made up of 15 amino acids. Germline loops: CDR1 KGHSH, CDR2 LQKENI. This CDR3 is CASSPRTSSKETQYF. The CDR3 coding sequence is TGTGCCAGCTCACCACGGACTAGCTCTAAAGAGACCCAGTACTTC.

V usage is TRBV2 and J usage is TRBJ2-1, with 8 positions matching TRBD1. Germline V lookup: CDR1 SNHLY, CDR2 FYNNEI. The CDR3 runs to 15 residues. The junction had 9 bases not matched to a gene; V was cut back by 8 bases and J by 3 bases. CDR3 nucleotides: TGTGCCAGCGGAACTGACAGGGGCAACTACAATGAGCAGTTCTTC. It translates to CASGTDRGNYNEQFF.

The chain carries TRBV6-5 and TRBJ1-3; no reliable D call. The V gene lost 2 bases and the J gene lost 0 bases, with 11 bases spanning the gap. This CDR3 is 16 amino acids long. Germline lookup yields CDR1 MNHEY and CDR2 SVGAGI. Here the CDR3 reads CASSYLRPSSGNTIYF. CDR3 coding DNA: TGTGCCAGCAGTTACCTTAGGCCGAGCTCTGGAAACACCATATATTTT.

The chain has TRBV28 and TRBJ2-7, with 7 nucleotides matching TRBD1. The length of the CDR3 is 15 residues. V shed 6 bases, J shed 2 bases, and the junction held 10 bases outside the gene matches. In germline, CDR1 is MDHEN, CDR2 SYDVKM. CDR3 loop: CASRRRQGSAYEQYF. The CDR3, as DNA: TGTGCCAGCAGACGTAGACAGGGTAGCGCCTACGAGCAGTACTTC.

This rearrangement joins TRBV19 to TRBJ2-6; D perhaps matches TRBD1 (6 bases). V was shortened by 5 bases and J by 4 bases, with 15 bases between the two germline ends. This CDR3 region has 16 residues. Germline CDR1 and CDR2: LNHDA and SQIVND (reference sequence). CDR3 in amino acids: CASSPPGVSGANVLTF. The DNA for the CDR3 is TGTGCCAGTAGTCCGCCAGGGGTGAGCGGGGCCAACGTCCTGACTTTC.

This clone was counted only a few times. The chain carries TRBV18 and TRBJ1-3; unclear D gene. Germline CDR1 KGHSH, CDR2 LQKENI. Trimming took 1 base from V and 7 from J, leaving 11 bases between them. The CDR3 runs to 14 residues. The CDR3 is CASSPQGFRNTIYF. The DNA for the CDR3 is TGTGCCAGCTCACCACAAGGGTTCAGGAACACCATATATTTT.

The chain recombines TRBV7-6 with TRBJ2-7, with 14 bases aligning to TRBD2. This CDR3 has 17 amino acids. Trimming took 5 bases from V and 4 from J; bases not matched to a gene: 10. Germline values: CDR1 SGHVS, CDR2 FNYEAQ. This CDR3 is CASSRGTGTSGSYEQYF. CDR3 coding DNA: TGTGCCAGCAGCCGGGGGACAGGGACTAGCGGGAGTTACGAGCAGTACTTC.

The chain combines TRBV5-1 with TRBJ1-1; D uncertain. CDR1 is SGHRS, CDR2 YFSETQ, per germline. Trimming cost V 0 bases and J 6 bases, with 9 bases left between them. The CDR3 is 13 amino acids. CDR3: CASSLVVGSEAFF. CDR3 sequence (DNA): TGCGCCAGCAGCTTGGTCGTCGGCTCTGAAGCTTTCTTT.

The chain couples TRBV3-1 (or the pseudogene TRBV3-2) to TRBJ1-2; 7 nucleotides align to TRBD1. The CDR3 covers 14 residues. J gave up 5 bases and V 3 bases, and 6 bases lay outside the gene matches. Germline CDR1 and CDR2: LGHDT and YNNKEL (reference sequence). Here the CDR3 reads CASSHTGVRYGYTF. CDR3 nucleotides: TGTGCCAGCAGCCATACAGGGGTTCGGTATGGCTACACCTTC.

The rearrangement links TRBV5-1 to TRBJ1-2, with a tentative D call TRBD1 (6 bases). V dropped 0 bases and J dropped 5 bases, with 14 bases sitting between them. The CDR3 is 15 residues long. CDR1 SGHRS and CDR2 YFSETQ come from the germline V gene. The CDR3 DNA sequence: TGCGCCAGCAGCTTGGGAACAGGGAATACTTATGGCTACACCTTC. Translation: CASSLGTGNTYGYTF.

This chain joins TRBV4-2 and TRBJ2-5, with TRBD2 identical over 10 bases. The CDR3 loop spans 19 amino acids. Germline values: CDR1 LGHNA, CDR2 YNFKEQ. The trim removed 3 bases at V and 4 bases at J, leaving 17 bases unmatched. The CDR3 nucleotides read TGTGCCAGCAGCCACTGGTGGAGGCCCCTAGCGGGAGTCGGAGAGACCCAGTACTTC. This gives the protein CASSHWWRPLAGVGETQYF.

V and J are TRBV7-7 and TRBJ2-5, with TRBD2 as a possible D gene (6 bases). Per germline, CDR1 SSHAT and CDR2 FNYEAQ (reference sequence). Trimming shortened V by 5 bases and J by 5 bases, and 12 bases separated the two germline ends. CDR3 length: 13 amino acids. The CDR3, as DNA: TGTGCCAGCAGCCCGATAGGAGGGGAGACCCAGTACTTC. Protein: CASSPIGGETQYF.

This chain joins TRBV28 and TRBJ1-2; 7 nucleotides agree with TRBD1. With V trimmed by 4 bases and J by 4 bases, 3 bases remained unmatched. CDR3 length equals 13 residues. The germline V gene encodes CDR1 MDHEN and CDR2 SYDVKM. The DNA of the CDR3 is TGTGCCAGCAGTTCCACAGGGGCCTATGGCTACACCTTC. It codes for CASSSTGAYGYTF.

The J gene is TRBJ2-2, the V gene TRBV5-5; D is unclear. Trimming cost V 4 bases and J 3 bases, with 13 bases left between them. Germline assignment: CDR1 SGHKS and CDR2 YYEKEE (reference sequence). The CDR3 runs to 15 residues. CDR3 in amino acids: CASSPMLLDTGELFF. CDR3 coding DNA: TGTGCCAGCAGCCCGATGCTTCTGGACACCGGGGAGCTGTTTTTT.

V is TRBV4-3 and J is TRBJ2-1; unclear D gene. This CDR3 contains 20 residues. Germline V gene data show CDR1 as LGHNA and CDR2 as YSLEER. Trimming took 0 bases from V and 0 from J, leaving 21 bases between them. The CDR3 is CASSQEVGRVAPSSYNEQFF. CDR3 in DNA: TGCGCCAGCAGCCAAGAAGTCGGCCGGGTAGCACCGAGCTCCTACAATGAGCAGTTCTTC.

This chain's CDR3 is CASSQRAAGGTEAFF. CDR3 DNA: TGTGCCAGCAGCCAACGGGCCGCGGGGGGAACTGAAGCTTTCTTT. The chain uses TRBV5-4 and TRBJ1-1, with TRBD1 as a possible D gene (5 bases). V dropped 4 bases and J dropped 5 bases, with 18 bases sitting between them. The CDR3 length is 15 residues. CDR1 and CDR2 (germline): SGHNT, YYREEE (reference sequence). Complete variable domain (other parts from reference TRBV5-4 and TRBJ1-1): ETGVTQSPTHLIKTRGQQVTLRCSSQSGHNTVSWYQQALGQGPQFIFQYYREEENGRGNFPPRFSGLQFPNYSSELNVNALELDDSALYLCASSQRAAGGTEAFFGQGTRLTVV.

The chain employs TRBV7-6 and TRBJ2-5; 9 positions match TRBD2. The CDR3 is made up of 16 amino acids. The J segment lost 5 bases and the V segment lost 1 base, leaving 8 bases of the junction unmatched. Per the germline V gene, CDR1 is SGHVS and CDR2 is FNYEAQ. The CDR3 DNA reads TGTGCCAGCAGCTTAGTGGCTAGCGGGATCGAGGAGACCCAGTACTTC. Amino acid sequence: CASSLVASGIEETQYF.

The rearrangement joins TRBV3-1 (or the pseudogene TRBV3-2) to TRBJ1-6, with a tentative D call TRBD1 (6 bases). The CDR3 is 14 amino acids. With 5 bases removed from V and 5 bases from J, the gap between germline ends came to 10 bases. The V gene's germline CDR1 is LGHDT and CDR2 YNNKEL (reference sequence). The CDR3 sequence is CASSFDRHNSPLHF. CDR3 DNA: TGTGCCAGCAGCTTTGACAGGCATAATTCACCCCTCCACTTT.

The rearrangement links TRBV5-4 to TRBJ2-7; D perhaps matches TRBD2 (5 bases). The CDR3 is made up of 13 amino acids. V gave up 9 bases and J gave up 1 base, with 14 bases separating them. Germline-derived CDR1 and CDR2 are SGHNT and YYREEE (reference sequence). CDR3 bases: TGTGCCACCCAACCGAGGGCTTCCTACGAGCAGTACTTC. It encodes CATQPRASYEQYF.

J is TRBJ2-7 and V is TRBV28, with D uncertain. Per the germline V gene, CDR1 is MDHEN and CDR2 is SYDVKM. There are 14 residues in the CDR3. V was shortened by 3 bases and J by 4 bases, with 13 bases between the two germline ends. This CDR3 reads CASSFGGFGYEQYF. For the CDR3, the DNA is TGTGCCAGCAGTTTTGGCGGTTTCGGGTACGAGCAGTACTTC.

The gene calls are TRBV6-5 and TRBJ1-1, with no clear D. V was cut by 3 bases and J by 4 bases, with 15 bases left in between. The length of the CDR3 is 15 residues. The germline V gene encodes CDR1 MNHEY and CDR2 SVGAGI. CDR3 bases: TGTGCCAGCAGTTATCGACGGCGGGTTGGCACTGAAGCTTTCTTT. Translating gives CASSYRRRVGTEAFF.

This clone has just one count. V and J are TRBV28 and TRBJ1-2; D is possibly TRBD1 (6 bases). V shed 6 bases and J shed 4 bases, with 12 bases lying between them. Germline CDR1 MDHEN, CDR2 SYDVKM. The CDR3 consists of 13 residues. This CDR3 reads CASSRDTFYGYTF. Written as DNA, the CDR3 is TGTGCCAGCAGCCGGGACACGTTCTATGGCTACACCTTC.

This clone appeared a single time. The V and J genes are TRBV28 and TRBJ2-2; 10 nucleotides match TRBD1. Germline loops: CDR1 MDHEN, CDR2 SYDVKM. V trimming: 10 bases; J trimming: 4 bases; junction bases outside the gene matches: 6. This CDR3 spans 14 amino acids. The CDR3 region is CATDRGQATGELFF. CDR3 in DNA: TGTGCCACCGACAGGGGGCAAGCCACCGGGGAGCTGTTTTTT.

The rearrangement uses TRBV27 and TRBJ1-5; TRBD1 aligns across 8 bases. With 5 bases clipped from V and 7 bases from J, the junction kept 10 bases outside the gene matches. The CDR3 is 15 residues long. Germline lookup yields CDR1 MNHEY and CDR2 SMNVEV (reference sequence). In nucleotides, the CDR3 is TGTGCCAGCAGTCTAACAGGGGGTCCGTGGCAGCCCCAGCATTTT. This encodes CASSLTGGPWQPQHF.

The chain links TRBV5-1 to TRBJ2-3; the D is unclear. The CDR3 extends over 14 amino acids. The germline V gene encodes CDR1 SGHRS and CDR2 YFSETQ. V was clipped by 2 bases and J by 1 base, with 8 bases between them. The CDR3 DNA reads TGCGCCAGCAGCTTCCAGGACGGCACAGATACGCAGTATTTT. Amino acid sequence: CASSFQDGTDTQYF.

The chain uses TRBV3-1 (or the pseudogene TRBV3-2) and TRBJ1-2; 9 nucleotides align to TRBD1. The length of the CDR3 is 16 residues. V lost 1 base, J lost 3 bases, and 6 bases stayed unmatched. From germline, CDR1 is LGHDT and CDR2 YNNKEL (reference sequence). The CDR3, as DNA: TGTGCCAGCAGCCAAGTTCCCGGGACAGGGCACTATGGCTACACCTTC. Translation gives CASSQVPGTGHYGYTF.

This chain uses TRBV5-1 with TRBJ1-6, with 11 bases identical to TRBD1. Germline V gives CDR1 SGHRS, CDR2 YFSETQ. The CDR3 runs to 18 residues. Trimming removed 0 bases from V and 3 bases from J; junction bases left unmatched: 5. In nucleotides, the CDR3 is TGCGCCAGCAGCTTGGGCACCGGGACAGGGGGCTATAATTCACCCCTCCACTTT. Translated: CASSLGTGTGGYNSPLHF.

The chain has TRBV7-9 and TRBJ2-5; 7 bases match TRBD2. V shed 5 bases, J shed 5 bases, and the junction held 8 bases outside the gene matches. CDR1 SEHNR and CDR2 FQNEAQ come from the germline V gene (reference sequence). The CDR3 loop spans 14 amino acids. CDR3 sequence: CASSMGGTAETQYF. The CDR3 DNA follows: TGTGCCAGCAGCATGGGGGGGACCGCGGAGACCCAGTACTTC. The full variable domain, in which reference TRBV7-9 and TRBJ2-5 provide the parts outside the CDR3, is DTGVSQNPRHKITKRGQNVTFRCDPISEHNRLYWYRQTLGQGPEFLTYFQNEAQLEKSRLLSDRFSAERPKGSFSTLEIQRTEQGDSAMYLCASSMGGTAETQYFGPGTRLLVL.

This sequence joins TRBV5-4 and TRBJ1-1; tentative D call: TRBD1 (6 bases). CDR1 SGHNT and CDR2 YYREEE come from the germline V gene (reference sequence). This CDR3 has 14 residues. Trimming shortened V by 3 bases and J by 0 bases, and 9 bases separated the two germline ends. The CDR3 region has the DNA TGTGCCAGCAGCTCTCACAGGGTGAACACTGAAGCTTTCTTT. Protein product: CASSSHRVNTEAFF.